This T cell receptor beta chain was recovered during a study of blood T cell repertoires in COVID-19 (dated by TCRdb to 2019 to 2021). For the wider study: The collaborator samples originated in the United States, Italy and Spain and spanned the acute and convalescent phases of COVID-19. The dataset comprised deeply sampled blood TCRbeta repertoires from subjects exposed to, actively infected with, or recovered from COVID-19. Sample metadata almost always included a de-identified subject ID, COVID-19 status, age in years and sex. Samples came from the ongoing ImmuneRACE study (first 160 participants) plus 1,254 subjects from 6 global collaborators. Where available, HLA class I and class II types were taken from metadata supplied by the sample provider and were not determined by assay-based typing. A freely available public database, intended as a resource for researchers studying the immune response to SARS-CoV-2, is where the repertoires were released. The material from the prospective study consisted of cDNA or gDNA derived from T cells, B-cell-depleted T cells, or PBMCs. Overall results and qualifications from the work: The amount of clinical and demographic metadata varied by source and participant and was provided uncurated.

Compared with germline, V lacks 6 bases and J lacks 1 base; bases without a gene match: 9. CDR1 and CDR2, looked up from the germline V gene (reference sequence), are MNHEY and SMNVEV. The cysteine opens and the phenylalanine closes a CDR3 of 15 amino acids. The retained sequence is limited to the CDR3, 45 bases, with the frame set at the first base. A word on this clone: There is no known antigen for this receptor. No base quality information exists; no much larger clone differs at one position.

TCRbeta CDR3 regions were amplified from genomic DNA using the immunoSEQ Assay, a bias-controlled multiplex PCR. The study's processing was this. Nucleated cell counts per sample were estimated from amplification of reference gene primers within the assay. To quantify the absolute abundance of each unique TCRbeta CDR3 rearrangement, sequence reads were collapsed and filtered. Productive Simpson clonality was computed per sample as the square root of Simpson's diversity index over productive rearrangements. In its TCRdb copy, this immuneACCESS table keeps in-frame sequences only and misses some clones. Where compared with another copy, unresolved V genes explain less than half of these, and the others have no known cause. D and trimming come from the DNA, and the V and J calls and clone size come from that table. This sample comprises tens of thousands of clones, about nine tenths of them detected only once. The leading ten clones occupy 3% to 4% of the sample.

The collaborating institutions used their own protocols to collect whole blood in K2EDTA tubes. For TCRbeta analysis, collaborators shipped samples in one of three forms: frozen whole blood, isolated PBMCs, or DNA extracted from either of those sample types. The specimen sequenced was peripheral blood. The sequence is built from TRBV27 and TRBJ2-7; 7 middle bases align to TRBD2. This TCR derives from a woman in her fifties or sixties in a cohort sampled during active COVID-19. The bases are TGTGCCAGCAGCGACCGGGACGGGGGGTCCTACGAGCAGTACTTC. Its protein product is CASSDRDGGSYEQYF.